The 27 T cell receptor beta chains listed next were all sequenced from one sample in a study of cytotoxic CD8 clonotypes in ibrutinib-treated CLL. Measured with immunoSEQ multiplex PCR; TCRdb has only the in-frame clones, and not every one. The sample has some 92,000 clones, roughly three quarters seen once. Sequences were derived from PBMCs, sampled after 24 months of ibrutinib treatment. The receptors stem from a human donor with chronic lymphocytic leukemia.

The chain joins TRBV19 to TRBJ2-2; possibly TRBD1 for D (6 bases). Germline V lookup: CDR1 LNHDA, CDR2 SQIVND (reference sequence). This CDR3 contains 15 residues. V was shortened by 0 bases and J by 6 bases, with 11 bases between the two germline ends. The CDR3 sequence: CASSIDRQVPGELFF. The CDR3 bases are TGTGCCAGTAGTATAGACCGACAGGTCCCCGGGGAGCTGTTTTTT.

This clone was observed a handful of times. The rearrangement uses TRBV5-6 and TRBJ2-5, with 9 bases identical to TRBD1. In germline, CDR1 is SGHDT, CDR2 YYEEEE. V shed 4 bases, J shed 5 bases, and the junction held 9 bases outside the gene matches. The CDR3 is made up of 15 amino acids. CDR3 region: CASSRTGTGTETQYF. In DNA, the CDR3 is TGTGCCAGCAGCAGAACTGGGACAGGGACCGAGACCCAGTACTTC.

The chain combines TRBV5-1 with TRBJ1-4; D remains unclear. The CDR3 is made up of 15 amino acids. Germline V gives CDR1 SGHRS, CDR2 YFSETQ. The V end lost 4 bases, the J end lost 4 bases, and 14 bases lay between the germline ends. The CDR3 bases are TGCGCCAGCAGCCTGGCGATGGGGATTAATGAAAAACTGTTTTTT. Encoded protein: CASSLAMGINEKLFF.

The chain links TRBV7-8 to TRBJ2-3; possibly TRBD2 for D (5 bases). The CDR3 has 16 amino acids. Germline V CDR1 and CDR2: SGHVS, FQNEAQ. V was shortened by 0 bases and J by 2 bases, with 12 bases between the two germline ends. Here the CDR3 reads CASSLAERIDTDTQYF. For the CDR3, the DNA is TGTGCCAGCAGCTTAGCGGAGCGGATCGACACAGATACGCAGTATTTT.

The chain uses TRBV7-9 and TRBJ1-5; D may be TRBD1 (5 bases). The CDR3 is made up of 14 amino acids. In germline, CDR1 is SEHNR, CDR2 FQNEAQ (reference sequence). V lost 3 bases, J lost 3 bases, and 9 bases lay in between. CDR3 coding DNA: TGTGCCAGCAGCTTTGGGACTCTCAATCAGCCCCAGCATTTT. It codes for CASSFGTLNQPQHF.

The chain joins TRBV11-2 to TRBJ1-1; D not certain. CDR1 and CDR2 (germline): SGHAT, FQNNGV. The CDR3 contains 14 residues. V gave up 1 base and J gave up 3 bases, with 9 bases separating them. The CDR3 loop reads CASSLVASDTEAFF. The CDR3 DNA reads TGTGCCAGCAGCTTAGTCGCGAGTGACACTGAAGCTTTCTTT.

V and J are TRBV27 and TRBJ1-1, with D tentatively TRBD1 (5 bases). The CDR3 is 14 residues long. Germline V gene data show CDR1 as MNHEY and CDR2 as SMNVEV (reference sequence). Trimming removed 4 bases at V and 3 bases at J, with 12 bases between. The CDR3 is CASSWSGSYTEAFF. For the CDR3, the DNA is TGTGCCAGCAGTTGGTCAGGGTCTTACACTGAAGCTTTCTTT.

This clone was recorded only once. CDR3 nucleotides: TGTGCCAGTAGTATACCCCTTGGCCTGGGGCAGCCCCAGCATTTT. Protein sequence: CASSIPLGLGQPQHF. The chain carries TRBV19 and TRBJ1-5; D not certain. The germline V and J ends were trimmed by 2 bases and 7 bases, with 15 bases remaining between them. Germline assignment: CDR1 LNHDA and CDR2 SQIVND (reference sequence). The CDR3 runs to 15 residues.

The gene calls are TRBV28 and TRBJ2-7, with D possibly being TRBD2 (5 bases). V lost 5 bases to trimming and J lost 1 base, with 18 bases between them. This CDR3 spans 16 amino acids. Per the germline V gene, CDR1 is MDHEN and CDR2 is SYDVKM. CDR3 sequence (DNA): TGTGCCAGCAGTCCCCAGCGGCTCCGGCGGTCCTACGAGCAGTACTTC. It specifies CASSPQRLRRSYEQYF.

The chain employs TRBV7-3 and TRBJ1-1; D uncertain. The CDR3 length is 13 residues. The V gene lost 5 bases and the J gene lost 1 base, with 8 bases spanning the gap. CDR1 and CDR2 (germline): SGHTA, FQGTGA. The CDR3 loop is CASSATRNTEAFF. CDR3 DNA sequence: TGTGCCAGCAGCGCAACACGGAACACTGAAGCTTTCTTT.

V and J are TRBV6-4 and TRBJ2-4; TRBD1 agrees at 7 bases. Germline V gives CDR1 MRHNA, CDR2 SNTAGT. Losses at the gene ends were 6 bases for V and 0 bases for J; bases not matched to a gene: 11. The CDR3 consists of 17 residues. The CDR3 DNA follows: TGTGCCAGCAGGGAAGGGGGCAGGGGGATAGCCAAAAACATTCAGTACTTC. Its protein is CASREGGRGIAKNIQYF.

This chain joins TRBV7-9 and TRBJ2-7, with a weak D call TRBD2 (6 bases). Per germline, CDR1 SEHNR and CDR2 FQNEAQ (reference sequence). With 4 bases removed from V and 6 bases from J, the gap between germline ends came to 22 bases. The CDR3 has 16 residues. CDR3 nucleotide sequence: TGTGCCAGCAGCTCCGGGACGGCGCTCATGGGAGGCGAGCAGTACTTC. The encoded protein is CASSSGTALMGGEQYF. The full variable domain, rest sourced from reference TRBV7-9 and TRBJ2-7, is DTGVSQNPRHKITKRGQNVTFRCDPISEHNRLYWYRQTLGQGPEFLTYFQNEAQLEKSRLLSDRFSAERPKGSFSTLEIQRTEQGDSAMYLCASSSGTALMGGEQYFGPGTRLTVT.

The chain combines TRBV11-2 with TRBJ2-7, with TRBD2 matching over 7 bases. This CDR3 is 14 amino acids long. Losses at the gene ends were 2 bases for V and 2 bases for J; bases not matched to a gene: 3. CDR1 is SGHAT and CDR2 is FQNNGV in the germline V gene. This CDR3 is CASSLTSAAYEQYF. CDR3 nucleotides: TGTGCCAGCAGCTTAACTAGCGCAGCCTACGAGCAGTACTTC.

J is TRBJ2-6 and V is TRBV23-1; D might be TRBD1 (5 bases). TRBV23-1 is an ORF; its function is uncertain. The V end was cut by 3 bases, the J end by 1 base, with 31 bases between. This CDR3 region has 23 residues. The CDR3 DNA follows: TGCGCCAGCAGTCATAACAGGTTTCCCCACACTTCTTATCCTTTATCTGGGGCCAACGTCCTGACTTTC. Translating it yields CASSHNRFPHTSYPLSGANVLTF.

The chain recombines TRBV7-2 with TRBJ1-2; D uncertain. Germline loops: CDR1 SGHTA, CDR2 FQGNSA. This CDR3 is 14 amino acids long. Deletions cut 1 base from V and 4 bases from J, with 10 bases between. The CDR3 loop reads CASSLELFGYGYTF. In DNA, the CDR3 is TGTGCCAGCAGCTTAGAGCTTTTCGGCTATGGCTACACCTTC.

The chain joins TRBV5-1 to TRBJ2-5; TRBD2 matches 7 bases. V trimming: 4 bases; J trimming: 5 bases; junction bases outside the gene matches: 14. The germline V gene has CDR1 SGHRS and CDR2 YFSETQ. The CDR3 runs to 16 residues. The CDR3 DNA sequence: TGCGCCAGCAGCCCCGGGACTACGGGAGAGAGTGAGACCCAGTACTTC. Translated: CASSPGTTGESETQYF.

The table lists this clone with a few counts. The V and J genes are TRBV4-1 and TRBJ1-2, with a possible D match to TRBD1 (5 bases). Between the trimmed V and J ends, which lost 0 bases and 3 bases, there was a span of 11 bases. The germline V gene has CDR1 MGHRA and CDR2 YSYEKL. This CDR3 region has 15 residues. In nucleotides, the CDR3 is TGCGCCAGCAGCCAAGAGGGAGGGGTCTACTATGGCTACACCTTC. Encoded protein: CASSQEGGVYYGYTF.

CDR3 loop: CASSLGSYEQYF. DNA for the CDR3: TGTGCCAGCAGCTTGGGGTCCTACGAGCAGTACTTC. The chain employs TRBV11-2 and TRBJ2-7; no reliable D call. The CDR3 contains 12 residues. The germline V and J ends were trimmed by 3 bases and 1 base, with 4 bases remaining between them. Germline V gene data show CDR1 as SGHAT and CDR2 as FQNNGV. Supplemented by reference TRBV11-2 and TRBJ2-7, the full variable domain reads EAGVAQSPRYKIIEKRQSVAFWCNPISGHATLYWYQQILGQGPKLLIQFQNNGVVDDSQLPKDRFSAERLKGVDSTLKIQPAKLEDSAVYLCASSLGSYEQYFGPGTRLTVT.

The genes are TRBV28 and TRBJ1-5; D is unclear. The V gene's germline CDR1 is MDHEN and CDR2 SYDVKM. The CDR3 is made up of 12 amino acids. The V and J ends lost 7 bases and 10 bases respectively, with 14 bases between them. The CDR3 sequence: CASKSGTQPQHF. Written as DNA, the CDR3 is TGTGCCAGCAAGTCGGGCACGCAACCCCAGCATTTT.

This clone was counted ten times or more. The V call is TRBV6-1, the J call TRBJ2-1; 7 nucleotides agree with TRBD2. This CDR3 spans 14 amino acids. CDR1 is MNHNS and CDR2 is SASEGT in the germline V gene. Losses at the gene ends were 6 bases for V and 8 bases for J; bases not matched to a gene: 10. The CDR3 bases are TGTGCCAGCAGGGATTGGGACTACGTCGATGAGCAGTTCTTC. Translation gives CASRDWDYVDEQFF.

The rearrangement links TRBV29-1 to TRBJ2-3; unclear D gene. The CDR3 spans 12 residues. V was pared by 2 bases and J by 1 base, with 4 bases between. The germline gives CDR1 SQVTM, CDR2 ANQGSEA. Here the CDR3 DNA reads TGCAGCGTTGAACGGGGCACAGATACGCAGTATTTT. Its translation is CSVERGTDTQYF.

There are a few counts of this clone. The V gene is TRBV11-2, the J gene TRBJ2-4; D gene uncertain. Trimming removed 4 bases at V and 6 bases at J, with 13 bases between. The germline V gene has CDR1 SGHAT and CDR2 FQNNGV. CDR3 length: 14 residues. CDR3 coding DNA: TGTGCCAGCAGCTCCCCAAACGACTTAAACATTCAGTACTTC. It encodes CASSSPNDLNIQYF.

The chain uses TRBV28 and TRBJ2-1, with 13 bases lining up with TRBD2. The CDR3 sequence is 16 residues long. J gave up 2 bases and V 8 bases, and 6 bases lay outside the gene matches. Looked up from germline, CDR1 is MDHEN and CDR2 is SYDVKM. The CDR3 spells CASSGLAGATYNEQFF. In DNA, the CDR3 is TGTGCCAGCTCCGGACTAGCGGGAGCGACCTACAATGAGCAGTTCTTC. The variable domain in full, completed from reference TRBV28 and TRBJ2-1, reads DVKVTQSSRYLVKRTGEKVFLECVQDMDHENMFWYRQDPGLGLRLIYFSYDVKMKEKGDIPEGYSVSREKKERFSLILESASTNQTSMYLCASSGLAGATYNEQFFGPGTRLTVL.

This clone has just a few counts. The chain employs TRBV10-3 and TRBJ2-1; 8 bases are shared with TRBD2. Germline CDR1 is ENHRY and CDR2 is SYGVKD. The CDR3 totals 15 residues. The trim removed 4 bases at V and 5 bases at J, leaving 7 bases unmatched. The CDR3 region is CAISGVGAGDNEQFF. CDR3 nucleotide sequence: TGTGCCATCAGTGGAGTCGGAGCGGGGGACAATGAGCAGTTCTTC.

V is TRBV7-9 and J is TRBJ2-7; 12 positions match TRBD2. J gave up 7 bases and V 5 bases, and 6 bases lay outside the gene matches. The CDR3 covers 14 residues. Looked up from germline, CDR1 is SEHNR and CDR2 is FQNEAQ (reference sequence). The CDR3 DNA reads TGTGCCAGCAGCCTCCTAGCGGGAGGGAATGAGCAGTACTTC. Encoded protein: CASSLLAGGNEQYF.

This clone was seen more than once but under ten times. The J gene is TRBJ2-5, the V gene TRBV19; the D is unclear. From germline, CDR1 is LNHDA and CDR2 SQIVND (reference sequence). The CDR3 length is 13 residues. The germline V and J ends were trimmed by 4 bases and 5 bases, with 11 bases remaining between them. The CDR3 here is CASSKTPWETQYF. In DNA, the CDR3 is TGTGCCAGTAGTAAGACACCTTGGGAGACCCAGTACTTC.

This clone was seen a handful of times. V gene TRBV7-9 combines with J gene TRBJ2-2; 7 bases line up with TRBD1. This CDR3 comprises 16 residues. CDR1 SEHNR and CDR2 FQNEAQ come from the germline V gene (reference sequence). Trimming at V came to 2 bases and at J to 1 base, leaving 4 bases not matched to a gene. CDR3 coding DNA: TGTGCCAGCAGCTTACGGGGACAGCTGAACACCGGGGAGCTGTTTTTT. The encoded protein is CASSLRGQLNTGELFF.